This TCR beta chain was sequenced in a study of CD8 T cells in Susac syndrome. TCR beta sequences were obtained from blood CD8+ and CD4+ T cells. Through negative isolation, CD4+ and CD8+ T cells were obtained, while TEMRA cells were enriched using FACS. Reverse transcription of roughly 0.45 to 1 ug RNA used random hexamers. Amplification of TCR beta CDR3 across 54 Vbeta and 13 Jbeta was performed with immunoSEQ multiplex PCR. MiXCR, run by TCRdb on the immunoSEQ multiplex PCR reads, gives a single entry per CDR3 protein. Here the sample spans 110,000 or so distinct CDR3 sequences, about 93% being singletons. The CDR3 is 13 amino acids. The germline V gene has CDR1 SQVTM and CDR2 ANQGSEA. Trimming took 4 bases from V and 0 from J, leaving 9 bases between them.

This chain joins TRBV29-1 and TRBJ1-1; D unclear. This receptor was taken from a human donor in good health. Sequenced: CD4+ T cells from PBMCs. For the CDR3, the DNA is TGCAGCGTTGGAGCAGAATTGAACACTGAAGCTTTCTTT. This sequence encodes CSVGAELNTEAFF. Using reference TRBV29-1 and TRBJ1-1 for the parts outside the CDR3, the full variable domain is SAVISQKPSRDICQRGTSLTIQCQVDSQVTMMFWYRQQPGQSLTLIATANQGSEATYESGFVIDKFPISRPNLTFSTLTVSNMSPEDSSIYLCSVGAELNTEAFFGQGTRLTVV.